This TCR beta chain originates from a study of T-cell memory formation after mild COVID-19. Study conclusions and caveats: CD4+ bias marked clones expanding day 15 to 37, unlike balanced contracting clones. Most CD4+ clones that shrank were in CM and EM, while CD8+ ones turned up in EMRA.

Remarks on this clonotype: Antigen specificity is unknown.

Employing constant-segment primers, 5'RACE generated TCR alpha and TCR beta cDNA libraries bearing sample barcodes and UMIs. TCRdb fed the 5' RACE reads into MiXCR, producing one record per CDR3 protein. This table has around 370,000 distinct CDR3 sequences, 20% to 25% appearing once. The sequenced sample consisted of PBMCs or a T cell subset sorted from them (not recorded which). The clonotype comes from an adult woman who had mild COVID-19 (a few samples of this study predate the infection). Cell type and time point are not known.

DNA for the CDR3: TGTGCCAGCAGCTCCCCGAGATCGCCCGAGCAGTACTTC. Residues: CASSSPRSPEQYF. The chain links TRBV5-6 to TRBJ2-7; no clear D. This CDR3 is built from 13 residues. V was shortened by 3 bases and J by 6 bases, with 13 bases between the two germline ends. Germline CDR1 and CDR2: SGHDT and YYEEEE.